Below are 10 T cell receptor beta chains sequenced from a single sample in a study of T cells in Graves' hyperthyroidism and ophthalmopathy. TCR beta CDR3 regions were amplified from RNA. Primed by the HTBI set, a first-round RT-PCR was run on the TCR CDR3. TCRdb fed the multiplex PCR reads into MiXCR, producing one record per CDR3 protein. In the table there are about 360,000 distinct CDR3 sequences, around 14% of which are singletons. Sequenced sample: blood. Receptors were obtained from a woman aged 18-30 years with Graves' hyperthyroidism.

This chain joins TRBV19 and TRBJ2-7; D gene unclear. The germline gives CDR1 LNHDA, CDR2 SQIVND (reference sequence). The ends were cut back, 5 bases at V and 2 bases at J, with 13 bases in the middle. The CDR3 spans 14 residues. The CDR3 region has the DNA TGTGCCAGTAGTTACCGACCCTGGACCTACGAGCAGTACTTC. Residues: CASSYRPWTYEQYF.

Ten or more counts support this clonotype. V usage is TRBV2 and J usage is TRBJ1-4; no clear D gene. Looked up from germline, CDR1 is SNHLY and CDR2 is FYNNEI. The CDR3 length is 12 residues. Trimming cost V 6 bases and J 11 bases, with 13 bases left between them. CDR3 sequence: CASRDVDRKLFF. CDR3 bases: TGTGCCAGCAGGGACGTGGACCGTAAACTGTTTTTT.

The chain employs TRBV7-2 and TRBJ2-7; 7 bases line up with TRBD2. This CDR3 region has 16 residues. Germline lookup yields CDR1 SGHTA and CDR2 FQGNSA. V shed 1 base and J 1 base; nucleotides not matched to a gene: 7. The CDR3 DNA sequence: TGTGCCAGCAGCTTAGTCGGCAGCGGGATTTCCTACGAGCAGTACTTC. It encodes CASSLVGSGISYEQYF.

This clonotype was found a few times. J is TRBJ2-5 and V is TRBV7-9; a weak D match, TRBD1 (6 bases). Germline V gives CDR1 SEHNR, CDR2 FQNEAQ (reference sequence). This CDR3 is 14 amino acids long. Trimming cost V 5 bases and J 4 bases, with 14 bases left between them. The CDR3 sequence is CASSPPGAGETQYF. In nucleotides, the CDR3 is TGTGCCAGCAGCCCTCCAGGGGCGGGAGAGACCCAGTACTTC.

This clonotype was recorded many times. This rearrangement joins TRBV2 to TRBJ2-7, with 7 bases fitting TRBD1. CDR3 length equals 15 residues. The junction had 6 bases not matched to a gene; V was cut back by 2 bases and J by 2 bases. Germline CDR1 and CDR2: SNHLY and FYNNEI. As DNA, the CDR3 is TGTGCCAGCAGTGAAAGAGGGGGCAACACCTACGAGCAGTACTTC. Its translation: CASSERGGNTYEQYF.

This clonotype was seen repeatedly, ten times or more. The V gene is TRBV7-2, the J gene TRBJ1-4; TRBD1 aligns across 7 bases. With V trimmed by 4 bases and J by 1 base, 6 bases remained unmatched. Germline V gene lookup returns CDR1 SGHTA and CDR2 FQGNSA. The CDR3 runs 16 residues. CDR3 sequence reads: CASSSTGERTNEKLFF. In nucleotides, the CDR3 is TGTGCCAGCAGCTCCACAGGGGAGCGAACTAATGAAAAACTGTTTTTT.

The rearrangement joins TRBV6-2 or TRBV6-3 to TRBJ1-6; 9 bases map to TRBD1. Germline CDR1 is MNHEY and CDR2 is SVGEGT. CDR3 length: 16 residues. J was trimmed by 7 bases and V by 5 bases; bases with no gene match: 9. The CDR3 protein is CASSLWTGAGNSPLHF. CDR3 coding DNA: TGTGCCAGCAGTCTATGGACAGGGGCGGGCAATTCACCCCTCCACTTT.

J is TRBJ1-2 and V is TRBV29-1; TRBD1 might be the D (5 bases). The V gene lost 4 bases and the J gene lost 7 bases, with 10 bases spanning the gap. The CDR3 is made up of 11 amino acids. Germline V gene sequence: CDR1 SQVTM, CDR2 ANQGSEA. For the CDR3, the DNA is TGCAGCGTTGCCTATAGGGGTGGCTACACCTTC. Its protein is CSVAYRGGYTF. The full variable domain, in which reference TRBV29-1 and TRBJ1-2 provide the parts outside the CDR3, is SAVISQKPSRDICQRGTSLTIQCQVDSQVTMMFWYRQQPGQSLTLIATANQGSEATYESGFVIDKFPISRPNLTFSTLTVSNMSPEDSSIYLCSVAYRGGYTFGSGTRLTVV.

Ten or more counts support this clonotype. The rearrangement uses TRBV7-3 and TRBJ2-3, with 13 bases lining up with TRBD2. The length of the CDR3 is 18 residues. Germline lookup yields CDR1 SGHTA and CDR2 FQGTGA. V lost 6 bases, J lost 0 bases, and 9 bases stayed unmatched. The CDR3 protein is CASRLLAGGPASTDTQYF. CDR3 bases: TGTGCCAGCAGGCTACTAGCGGGAGGGCCCGCTAGCACAGATACGCAGTATTTT.

This clonotype has at least ten counts. This sequence joins TRBV12-3 or TRBV12-4 and TRBJ2-5; D gene ambiguous. This CDR3 is built from 14 residues. V was pared by 7 bases and J by 2 bases, with 14 bases between. CDR3 protein: CASTPDVSQETQYF. CDR3 sequence (DNA): TGTGCCAGCACCCCCGACGTTTCTCAAGAGACCCAGTACTTC.